These 6 T cell receptor beta chains were all obtained from the same sample, sequenced in a study of CD4 and CD8 cells across lung adenocarcinoma regions. One entry per CDR3 protein results from TCRdb running MiXCR on the PCR reads. The table records around 19,000 distinct CDR3 sequences, about 54% of them present only once. The sequenced sample consisted of CD8+ T cells from the center of a lung tumor. The receptors were gathered from a female donor with lung adenocarcinoma. The CD4 and CD8 labels of this study may be unreliable.

A remark on this clonotype: An end of the junction differs from the germline gene, which may be a read error. V is TRBV6-1 and J is TRBJ2-2, with TRBD1 as a possible D gene (6 bases). This CDR3 contains 17 residues. Germline lookup yields CDR1 MNHNS and CDR2 SASEGT. The CDR3 spells CASSDPLTGGRTEELYF. The CDR3 coding sequence is TGTGCCAGCAGTGATCCACTCACGGGTGGCAGGACAGAGGAGCTGTATTTT.

The rearrangement uses TRBV28 and TRBJ2-1; D is perhaps TRBD1 (6 bases). This CDR3 is 12 amino acids long. V lost 8 bases to trimming and J lost 1 base, with 6 bases between them. Germline values: CDR1 MDHEN, CDR2 SYDVKM. In DNA form, the CDR3 reads TGTGCCAGCCAGGGGTCCTACAATGAGCAGTTCTTC. Translation gives CASQGSYNEQFF.

V gene TRBV7-8 combines with J gene TRBJ2-2; a possible D gene is TRBD1 (5 bases). This CDR3 region has 17 residues. Germline CDR1 reads SGHVS; CDR2 reads FQNEAQ. Trimming pared 5 bases from V and 4 bases from J, leaving 20 bases between. CDR3: CASSLEIRTSVTGELFF. CDR3 sequence (DNA): TGTGCCAGCAGCCTAGAAATCCGGACAAGCGTCACCGGGGAGCTGTTTTTT.

Note on this clonotype: One end of the junction varies from germline; a read error may be responsible. The chain links TRBV27 to TRBJ2-3; D is undetermined. This CDR3 spans 12 amino acids. Germline assignment: CDR1 MNHEY and CDR2 SMNVEV (reference sequence). CDR3 residues: CAGSPVTETQYF. The CDR3 region has the DNA TGTGCCGGCAGCCCCGTCACAGAGACGCAGTACTTT.

V is TRBV11-3 and J is TRBJ2-1, with TRBD2 identical over 7 bases. V trimming: 1 base; J trimming: 2 bases; junction bases outside the gene matches: 5. The CDR3 totals 16 residues. Germline V gene data show CDR1 as SGHNT and CDR2 as YENEEA. CDR3 nucleotides: TGTGCCAGCAGCTTAGGGGAGGGAATCCCCTACAATGAGCAGTTCTTC. Protein: CASSLGEGIPYNEQFF.

The chain recombines TRBV27 with TRBJ2-4; 7 bases agree with TRBD2. CDR1 MNHEY and CDR2 SMNVEV come from the germline V gene (reference sequence). V was clipped by 6 bases and J by 10 bases; unmatched bases: 18. This CDR3 has 16 residues. CDR3 in DNA: TGTGCCAGCAGAAAACACGGGGGGTGTGACCAAGAGATTCAGTACTTC. Translation: CASRKHGGCDQEIQYF.